The present T cell receptor beta chain was sequenced within a study of CD8 T cells in ankylosing spondylitis. This clonotype was counted many times. Its antigen remains unknown. Findings and caveats of the study: Made up of several highly homologous variants, a TCR beta motif appeared characteristic of ankylosing spondylitis blood. Reports say disease-linked clones showed up significantly more in matched ankylosing spondylitis synovial fluid. Certain motif variants had earlier been reported in reactive arthritis synovial fluid and blood.

TCRdb used MiXCR to reprocess the 5' RACE reads, holding one entry per CDR3 protein. Of 300,000 to 350,000 distinct CDR3 sequences listed, about a fifth are singletons. CDR1 is DFQATT, CDR2 SNEGSKA, per germline (reference sequence). V trimming: 6 bases; J trimming: 7 bases; junction bases outside the gene matches: 7. The CDR3 spans 13 residues. What was sequenced was blood, either unsorted or a sorted T cell fraction (not recorded which). The rearrangement joins TRBV20-1 to TRBJ2-1; 9 bases are shared with TRBD2. The receptor's source is a female donor with ankylosing spondylitis or in good health (not recorded which). This chain's CDR3 is CSARGLAGNEQFF. In DNA form, the CDR3 reads TGCAGTGCAAGGGGGCTAGCGGGGAATGAGCAGTTCTTC.